This entry describes one T cell receptor (beta chain). This entry belongs to a study of Ad26.COV2.S vaccination and SARS-CoV-2 variants. The treatment here: roughly 18 received Ad26.COV2.S at low or high dose, single or two shots; roughly five received placebo; per-sample allocation not given. The study sampled participants on day 63 after the first vaccine or placebo injection. Sequencing was performed with immunoSEQ multiplex PCR; in TCRdb, only in-frame clones are kept and a portion is missing. The sample carries approximately 450,000 clones, approximately 90% recorded once. The germline V gene has CDR1 KGHSH and CDR2 LQKENI. The CDR3 is made up of 14 amino acids. The V end was cut by 0 bases, the J end by 4 bases, with 10 bases between.

This receptor was identified in a person aged 18-60 years who received the Ad26.COV2.S COVID-19 vaccine or a placebo. The chain carries TRBV18 and TRBJ2-7, with no clear D. The material sequenced was peripheral blood, taken in a trial of Ad26.COV2.S vaccine versus placebo. The chain's CDR3 is CASSPPSTAYEQYF. For the CDR3, the DNA is TGTGCCAGCTCACCACCATCTACAGCTTACGAGCAGTACTTC.